This entry concerns a single T cell receptor beta chain. Its specificity is unknown. PCR used 60 Vbeta primers and 13 Jbeta primers. Method: immunoSEQ multiplex PCR; TCRdb's copy keeps in-frame clones and lacks some. The sample has around 130,000 clones, roughly 69% seen once; the top ten hold approximately 2.9%. The source of the sample is a study of cytomegalovirus exposure and HLA in healthy donors. Study outcomes and limitations: The presence/absence work took it that sequencing depth was about the same across donors. Previous analysis showed most TCR beta V segments were productive about 87% or about 30% of the time.

Germline V lookup: CDR1 SGHAT, CDR2 FQNNGV. CDR3 length equals 15 residues. The V segment lost 5 bases and the J segment 5 bases; nucleotides outside the gene matches: 4. The gene calls are TRBV11-2 and TRBJ1-4; 11 bases are shared with TRBD1. The sequenced sample consisted of PBMCs. The sequence came from a human donor in good health. The CDR3 spells CASSRGTGGNEKLFF. The CDR3 nucleotides are TGTGCCAGCAGCCGCGGGACAGGGGGGAATGAAAAACTGTTTTTT.